These 7 T cell receptor beta chains were all obtained from the same sample, sequenced in a study of radiotherapy plus CTLA-4 blockade in lung cancer. Measured with immunoSEQ multiplex PCR; TCRdb has only the in-frame clones, and not every one. This table has approximately 94,000 clones, about four fifths appearing once. The source was peripheral blood, collected from a patient treated with radiotherapy plus ipilimumab. Receptor source: a human donor with non-small cell lung cancer that progressed on radiotherapy plus ipilimumab.

This clone was found a few times. The chain carries TRBV9 and TRBJ1-1; the D is unclear. V gave up 0 bases and J gave up 1 base, with 10 bases separating them. This CDR3 has 15 amino acids. Germline V gene data show CDR1 as SGDLS and CDR2 as YYNGEE. The CDR3 region is CASSVGGGKNTEAFF. CDR3 DNA sequence: TGTGCCAGCAGCGTAGGAGGCGGAAAGAACACTGAAGCTTTCTTT.

Turning to this clone: A read error may account for a junction end that differs from germline. The chain combines TRBV19 with TRBJ2-1; D tentatively reads TRBD1 or TRBD2 (5 bases each). The CDR3 contains 14 residues. CDR1 and CDR2 (germline): LNHDA, SQIVND (reference sequence). DNA of the CDR3: TGTGCCAGCAGTAGAGGGACCGCGAGGAATGAGCAGTTCTTC. This translates into CASSRGTARNEQFF.

The DNA of the CDR3 is TGCGCCAGCAGCTTGGTCCGACAGGGGCCAAACACCGGGGAGCTGTTTTTT. Residues: CASSLVRQGPNTGELFF. This chain connects TRBV5-1 to TRBJ2-2; 8 nucleotides align to TRBD1. Trimming took 0 bases from V and 2 from J; bases not matched to a gene: 6. CDR3 length: 17 residues. The germline V gene encodes CDR1 SGHRS and CDR2 YFSETQ.

The V gene is TRBV5-1, the J gene TRBJ2-1, with D perhaps TRBD2 (5 bases). Germline CDR1 SGHRS, CDR2 YFSETQ. The CDR3 extends over 13 amino acids. Trimming pared 5 bases from V and 4 bases from J, leaving 10 bases between. This CDR3 is CASSRTRYNEQFF. The CDR3 DNA reads as TGCGCCAGCAGTCGGACTCGATACAATGAGCAGTTCTTC.

With regard to this clone: Distinct nucleotide sequences in the sample also encode this CDR3. This chain connects TRBV18 to TRBJ2-5, with no clear D. The CDR3 runs 12 residues. Germline-derived CDR1 and CDR2 are KGHSH and LQKENI. The V gene lost 3 bases and the J gene lost 2 bases, with 4 bases spanning the gap. The chain's CDR3 is CASSPGQETQYF. CDR3 sequence (DNA): TGTGCCAGCTCACCGGGTCAAGAGACCCAGTACTTC.

The CDR3 nucleotides read TGTGCCAGCAGCTTATTTACGGCTGGGGAGGGATGGTTCTTC. Its protein product is CASSLFTAGEGWFF. V is TRBV7-9 and J is TRBJ2-1; TRBD2 matches at 7 bases. The germline V gene has CDR1 SEHNR and CDR2 FQNEAQ (reference sequence). The CDR3 sequence is 14 residues long. The J segment lost 15 bases and the V segment lost 2 bases, leaving 13 bases of the junction unmatched.

The chain has TRBV20-1 and TRBJ2-7, with D maybe TRBD1 (5 bases). Looked up from germline, CDR1 is DFQATT and CDR2 is SNEGSKA (reference sequence). There are 11 residues in the CDR3. V lost 5 bases and J lost 3, with 8 bases in between. The CDR3 is CSAFRGYEQYV. CDR3 coding DNA: TGCAGTGCTTTTAGGGGCTACGAGCAGTACGTC.